This T cell receptor (beta chain) appears in the sequencing data of a study of shared clonotypes between healthy human individuals. Study conclusions and caveats: Limitation of the genetic and exposure-history diversity represented came from the few donors.

Each replicate PCR on the sorted subsets used roughly 200 ng DNA (roughly 27,000 T cell genomes). Clones were read by immunoSEQ multiplex PCR, and TCRdb kept only the in-frame ones, dropping some. Of around 2,000,000 clones listed, about 95% are singletons. Germline V gene sequence: CDR1 LGHNA, CDR2 YSLEER. There are 17 residues in the CDR3. V lost 0 bases and J lost 0, with 12 bases in between. The naive CD8 fraction comprised CD45RO-negative cells positively selected for CCR7 and excluded terminally differentiated effector memory CD45RA+ cells. Within Nashville, Tennessee resided all donors, each a Caucasian adult. As concerns this clone: Its antigen is not identified.

This sequence joins TRBV4-3 and TRBJ1-3; D uncertain. This clonotype was obtained from a young man in good health. Sequenced sample: naive CD8+ T cells sorted from blood. CDR3 residues: CASSQDIGPLSGNTIYF. DNA for the CDR3: TGCGCCAGCAGCCAAGATATCGGACCGCTCTCTGGAAACACCATATATTTT.